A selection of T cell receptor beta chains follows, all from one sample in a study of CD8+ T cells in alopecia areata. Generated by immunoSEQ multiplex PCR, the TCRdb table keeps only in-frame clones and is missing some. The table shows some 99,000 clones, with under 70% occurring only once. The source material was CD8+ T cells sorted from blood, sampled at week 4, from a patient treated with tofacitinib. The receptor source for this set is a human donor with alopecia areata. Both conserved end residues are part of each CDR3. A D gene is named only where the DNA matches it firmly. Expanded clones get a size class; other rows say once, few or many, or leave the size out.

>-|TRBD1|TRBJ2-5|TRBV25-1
CASSEGQGSVETQYF
TGTGCCAGCAGTGAGGGACAGGGATCGGTAGAGACCCAGTACTTC
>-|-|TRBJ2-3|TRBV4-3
CASSQDRGSTDTQYF
TGCGCCAGCAGCCAAGATCGGGGTAGCACAGATACGCAGTATTTT
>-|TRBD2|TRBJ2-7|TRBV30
CAWSSGAGSYEQYF
TGTGCCTGGAGTTCAGGAGCGGGGTCCTACGAGCAGTACTTC
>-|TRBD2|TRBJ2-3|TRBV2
CASTPSGNTDTQYF
TGTGCCAGCACCCCTAGCGGAAACACAGATACGCAGTATTTT
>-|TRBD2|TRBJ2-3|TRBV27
CASSPTLAGWTDTQYF
TGTGCCAGCAGTCCCACCCTAGCGGGATGGACAGATACGCAGTATTTT
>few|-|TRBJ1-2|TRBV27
CASWGAYGYTF
TGTGCCAGCTGGGGGGCCTATGGCTACACCTTC
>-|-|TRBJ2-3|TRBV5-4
CASSLARSTSTDTQYF
TGTGCCAGCAGCTTGGCCAGGAGCACTAGCACAGATACGCAGTATTTT
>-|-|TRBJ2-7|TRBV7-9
CASSPGLARYEQYF
TGTGCCAGCAGCCCAGGACTCGCGCGCTACGAGCAGTACTTC
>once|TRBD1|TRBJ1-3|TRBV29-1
CSVVDRGLGNTIYF
TGCAGCGTGGTGGACAGGGGGCTAGGAAACACCATATATTTT
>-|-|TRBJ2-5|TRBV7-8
CASSLARYQETQYF
TGTGCCAGCAGCTTAGCGAGGTACCAAGAGACCCAGTACTTC
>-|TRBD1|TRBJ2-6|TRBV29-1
CSALTGGSGANVLTF
TGCAGCGCATTAACAGGGGGCTCTGGGGCCAACGTCCTGACTTTC
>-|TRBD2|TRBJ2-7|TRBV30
CAWRETSGSYEQYF
TGTGCCTGGAGGGAGACTAGCGGGAGCTACGAGCAGTACTTC
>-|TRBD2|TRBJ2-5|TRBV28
CASSLAGVGQETQYF
TGTGCCAGCAGCCTAGCGGGAGTTGGCCAAGAGACCCAGTACTTC
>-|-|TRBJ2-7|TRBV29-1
CSVELRGTGENYEQYF
TGCAGCGTTGAACTTCGTGGGACGGGAGAGAACTACGAGCAGTACTTC
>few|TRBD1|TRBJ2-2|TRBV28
CASTPGQEVTGELFF
TGTGCCAGCACCCCGGGACAGGAGGTCACCGGGGAGCTGTTTTTT
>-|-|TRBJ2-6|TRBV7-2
CATRHGGPTFLTF
TGTGCCACCAGGCACGGGGGGCCAACGTTCCTGACTTTC
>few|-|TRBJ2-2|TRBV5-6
CASTPRPTGELFF
TGTGCCAGCACCCCCCGACCAACCGGGGAGCTGTTTTTT
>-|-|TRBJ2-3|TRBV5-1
CASSLASVASISDTQYF
TGCGCCAGCAGCTTGGCCAGCGTGGCTAGCATATCAGATACGCAGTATTTT
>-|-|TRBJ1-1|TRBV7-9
CASSPGGFAEAFF
TGTGCCAGCAGCCCCGGAGGATTTGCTGAAGCTTTCTTT
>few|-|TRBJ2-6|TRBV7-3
CAMDLPGDSGANVLTF
TGTGCCATGGACCTTCCCGGGGACTCTGGGGCCAACGTCCTGACTTTC
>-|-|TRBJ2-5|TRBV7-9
CASSHTTPPGLQETQYF
TGTGCCAGCAGCCATACTACACCACCGGGACTCCAAGAGACCCAGTACTTC
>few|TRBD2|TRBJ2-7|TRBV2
CASWLGTSGSSYEQYF
TGTGCCAGCTGGTTAGGGACTAGCGGGAGCTCCTACGAGCAGTACTTC
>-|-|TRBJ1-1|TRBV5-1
CASSLRANTEAFF
TGCGCCAGCAGCCTTAGGGCGAACACTGAAGCTTTCTTT
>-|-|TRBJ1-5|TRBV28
CASSLSPLNQPQHF
TGTGCCAGCAGTTTGTCCCCCCTCAATCAGCCCCAGCATTTT
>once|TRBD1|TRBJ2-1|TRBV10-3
CAISPSDREFYNEQFF
TGTGCCATCTCCCCCTCCGACAGGGAGTTCTACAATGAGCAGTTCTTC
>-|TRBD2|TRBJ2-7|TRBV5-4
CASTPGGTIYEQYF
TGTGCCAGTACCCCGGGAGGGACTATCTACGAGCAGTACTTC
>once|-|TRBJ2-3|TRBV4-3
CASSQGRGFPDTQYF
TGCGCCAGCAGCCAGGGCAGGGGATTCCCAGATACGCAGTATTTT
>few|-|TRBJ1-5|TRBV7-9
CASSRARVNQPQHF
TGTGCCAGCAGTCGTGCCAGGGTCAATCAGCCCCAGCATTTT
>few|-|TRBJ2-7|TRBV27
CASSLTGTSYEQYF
TGTGCCAGCAGTTTGACGGGTACCTCCTACGAGCAGTACTTC
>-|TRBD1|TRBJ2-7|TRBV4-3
CASSQDWDRGVYEQYF
TGCGCCAGCAGCCAAGATTGGGACAGGGGGGTCTACGAGCAGTACTTC
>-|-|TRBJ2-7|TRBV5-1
CASSFRDGAYEQYF
TGCGCCAGCAGCTTTCGGGACGGCGCATACGAGCAGTACTTC
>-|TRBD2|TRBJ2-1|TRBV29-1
CSVGSLAGDRRYDEQFF
TGCAGCGTTGGGTCGCTAGCGGGAGATCGTCGGTACGATGAGCAGTTCTTC
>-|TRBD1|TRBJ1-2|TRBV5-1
CASSLPRDRPNYGYTF
TGCGCCAGCAGCTTGCCCAGGGACAGACCTAACTATGGCTACACCTTC
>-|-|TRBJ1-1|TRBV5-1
CASSFEGTEAFF
TGCGCCAGCAGCTTCGAGGGCACTGAAGCTTTCTTT
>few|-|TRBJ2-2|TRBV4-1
CASSQTGVTGELFF
TGCGCCAGCAGCCAAACGGGAGTTACCGGGGAGCTGTTTTTT
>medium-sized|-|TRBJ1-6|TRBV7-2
CASSKMTGTYSPLHF
TGTGCCAGCAGCAAGATGACAGGAACCTATTCACCCCTCCACTTT
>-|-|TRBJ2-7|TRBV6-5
CASSYSTEPYEQYF
TGTGCCAGCAGTTACTCGACTGAGCCCTACGAGCAGTACTTC
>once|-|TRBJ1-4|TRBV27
CASSSNSALRGEKLFF
TGTGCCAGCAGTTCGAATTCAGCCCTCCGTGGGGAAAAACTGTTTTTT
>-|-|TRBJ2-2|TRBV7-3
CASSLRQKGELFF
TGTGCCAGCAGCTTACGACAGAAGGGGGAGCTGTTTTTT
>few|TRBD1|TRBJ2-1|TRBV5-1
CASSLTQGAREQFF
TGCGCCAGCAGCCTGACACAGGGGGCGCGCGAGCAGTTCTTC
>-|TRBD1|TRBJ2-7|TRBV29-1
CSVESLSGQIYEQYF
TGCAGCGTTGAATCTCTCTCGGGACAGATCTACGAGCAGTACTTC
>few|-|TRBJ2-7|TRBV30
CAWSAGSPLVEQYF
TGTGCCTGGAGTGCCGGCTCCCCCCTTGTTGAGCAGTACTTC
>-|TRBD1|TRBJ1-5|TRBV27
CASSPSWGQLNQPQHF
TGTGCCAGCAGTCCCTCTTGGGGACAGTTGAATCAGCCCCAGCATTTT
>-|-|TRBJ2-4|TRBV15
CATSRWEGAKNIQYF
TGTGCCACCAGCAGGTGGGAAGGGGCCAAAAACATTCAGTACTTC
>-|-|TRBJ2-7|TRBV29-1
CSVEGISPRGDEQYF
TGCAGCGTTGAAGGTATCAGCCCCCGTGGGGACGAGCAGTACTTC
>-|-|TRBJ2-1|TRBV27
CASGPVAPTQSNEQFF
TGTGCCAGCGGACCCGTAGCGCCAACCCAGAGCAATGAGCAGTTCTTC
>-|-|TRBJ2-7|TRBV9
CASSVGVADYEQYF
TGTGCCAGCAGCGTAGGTGTCGCGGACTACGAGCAGTACTTC
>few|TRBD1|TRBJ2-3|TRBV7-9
CASSGGQGVADTQYF
TGTGCCAGCAGCGGGGGACAGGGCGTTGCAGATACGCAGTATTTT
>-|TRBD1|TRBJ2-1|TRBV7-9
CASSAVENRGRNEQFF
TGTGCCAGCAGCGCCGTTGAGAACAGGGGTCGGAATGAGCAGTTCTTC